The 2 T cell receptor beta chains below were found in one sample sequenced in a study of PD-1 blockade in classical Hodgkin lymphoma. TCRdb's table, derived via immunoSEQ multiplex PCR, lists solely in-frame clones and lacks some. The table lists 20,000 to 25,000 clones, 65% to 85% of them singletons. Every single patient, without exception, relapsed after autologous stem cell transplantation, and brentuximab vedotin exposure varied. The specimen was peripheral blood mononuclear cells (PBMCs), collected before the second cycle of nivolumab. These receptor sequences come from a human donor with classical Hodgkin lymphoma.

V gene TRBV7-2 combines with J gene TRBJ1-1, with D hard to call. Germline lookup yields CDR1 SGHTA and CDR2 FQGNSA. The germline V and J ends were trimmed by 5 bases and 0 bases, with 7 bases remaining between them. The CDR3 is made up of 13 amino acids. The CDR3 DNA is TGTGCCAGCAGCGCCGTCATGAACACTGAAGCTTTCTTT. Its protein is CASSAVMNTEAFF.

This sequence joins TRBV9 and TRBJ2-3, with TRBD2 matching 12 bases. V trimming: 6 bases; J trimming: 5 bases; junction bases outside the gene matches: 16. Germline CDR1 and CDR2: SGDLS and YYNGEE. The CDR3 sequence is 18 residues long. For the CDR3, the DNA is TGTGCCAGCACCCCATTTGGGGCTAGCGGGGGGGCCGTAGATACGCAGTATTTT. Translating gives CASTPFGASGGAVDTQYF. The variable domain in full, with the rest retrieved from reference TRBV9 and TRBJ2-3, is DSGVTQTPKHLITATGQRVTLRCSPRSGDLSVYWYQQSLDQGLQFLIQYYNGEERAKGNILERFSAQQFPDLHSELNLSSLELGDSALYFCASTPFGASGGAVDTQYFGPGTRLTVL.